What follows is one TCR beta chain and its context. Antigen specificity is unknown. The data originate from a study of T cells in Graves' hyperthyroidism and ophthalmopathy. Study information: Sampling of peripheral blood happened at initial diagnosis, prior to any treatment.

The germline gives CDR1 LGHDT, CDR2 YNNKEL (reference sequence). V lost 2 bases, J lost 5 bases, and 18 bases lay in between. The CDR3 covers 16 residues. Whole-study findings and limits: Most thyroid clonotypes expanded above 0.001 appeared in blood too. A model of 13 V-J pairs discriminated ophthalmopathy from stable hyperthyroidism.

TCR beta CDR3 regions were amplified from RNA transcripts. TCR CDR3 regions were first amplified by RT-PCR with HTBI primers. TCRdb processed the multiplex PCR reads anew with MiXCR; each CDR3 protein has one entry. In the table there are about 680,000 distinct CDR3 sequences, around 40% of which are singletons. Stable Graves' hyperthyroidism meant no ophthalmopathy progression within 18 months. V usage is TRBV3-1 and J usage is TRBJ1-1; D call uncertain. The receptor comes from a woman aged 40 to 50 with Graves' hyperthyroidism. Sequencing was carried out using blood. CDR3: CASSQRRSQFGTEAFF. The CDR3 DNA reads TGTGCCAGCAGCCAAAGGAGGAGCCAGTTCGGAACTGAAGCTTTCTTT.